One sample yielded the 2 T cell receptor beta chains listed below, sequenced in a study of blood T cell repertoires in COVID-19. Some clones are missing from TCRdb's copy, which holds only in-frame ones; the method was immunoSEQ multiplex PCR. In the table there are about 150,000 clones, approximately 81% of which are singletons. The sequencing input was peripheral blood. These receptors were collected from an older woman with COVID-19, enrolled during active disease.

The chain uses TRBV18 and TRBJ2-5; 8 bases align to TRBD1. Trimming took 4 bases from V and 3 from J; bases not matched to a gene: 4. The CDR3 sequence is 14 residues long. Germline V gene data show CDR1 as KGHSH and CDR2 as LQKENI. The CDR3 region has the DNA TGTGCCAGCTCACTCGGACAGGGAGAAGAGACCCAGTACTTC. This sequence encodes CASSLGQGEETQYF. Variable domain in full (rest from reference TRBV18 and TRBJ2-5): NAGVMQNPRHLVRRRGQEARLRCSPMKGHSHVYWYRQLPEEGLKFMVYLQKENIIDESGMPKERFSAEFPKEGPSILRIQQVVRGDSAAYFCASSLGQGEETQYFGPGTRLLVL.

The rearrangement joins TRBV18 to TRBJ1-1; the D gene is possibly TRBD1 (5 bases). The CDR3 is made up of 13 amino acids. V was cut by 6 bases and J by 1 base, with 9 bases left in between. Germline loops: CDR1 KGHSH, CDR2 LQKENI. DNA for the CDR3: TGTGCCAGCTCCCAGGGCCCGAACACTGAAGCTTTCTTT. This codes for CASSQGPNTEAFF.